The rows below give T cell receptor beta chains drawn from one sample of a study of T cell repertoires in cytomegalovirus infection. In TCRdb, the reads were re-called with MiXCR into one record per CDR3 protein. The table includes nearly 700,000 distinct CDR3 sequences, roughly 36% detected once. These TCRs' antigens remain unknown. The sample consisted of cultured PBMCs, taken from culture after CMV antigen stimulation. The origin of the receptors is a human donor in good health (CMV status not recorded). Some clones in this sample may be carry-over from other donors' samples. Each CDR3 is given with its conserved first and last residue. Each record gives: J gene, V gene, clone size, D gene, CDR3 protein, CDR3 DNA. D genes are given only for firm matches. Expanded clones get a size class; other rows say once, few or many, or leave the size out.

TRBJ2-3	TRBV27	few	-	CASRPRGYIETGTDTQYF	TGTGCCAGCAGGCCCAGGGGTTACATAGAAACTGGCACAGATACGCAGTATTTT
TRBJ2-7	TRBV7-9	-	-	CASSDSDRFIPYEQYF	TGTGCCAGCAGCGACTCCGACAGGTTTATTCCCTACGAGCAGTACTTC
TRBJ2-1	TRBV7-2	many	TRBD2	CASSLGVAGVLGEQFF	TGTGCCAGCAGCTTAGGCGTAGCGGGAGTTTTGGGTGAGCAGTTCTTC
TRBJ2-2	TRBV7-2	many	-	CASSLRTGENTGELFF	TGTGCCAGCAGCTTAAGGACGGGAGAGAACACCGGGGAGCTGTTTTTT
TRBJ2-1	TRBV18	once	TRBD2	CASSPNYGTTNNEQFF	TGTGCCAGCTCACCAAATTACGGGACTACAAACAATGAGCAGTTCTTC
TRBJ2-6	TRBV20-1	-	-	CSAFGVSGANVLTF	TGCAGTGCGTTCGGAGTTTCTGGGGCCAACGTCCTGACTTTC
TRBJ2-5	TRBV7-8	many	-	CASSLGRQETQYF	TGTGCCAGCAGCTTAGGCCGCCAAGAGACCCAGTACTTC
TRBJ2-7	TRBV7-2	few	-	CASSSRLLYEQYF	TGTGCCAGCAGCTCCCGACTCCTCTACGAGCAGTACTTC
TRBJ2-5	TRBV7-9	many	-	CASSLKSLLVGTPQETQYF	TGTGCCAGCAGCTTAAAATCCCTTCTGGTCGGGACTCCGCAAGAGACCCAGTACTTC
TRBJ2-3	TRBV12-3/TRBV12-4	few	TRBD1	CASSLARQGAFTDTQYF	TGTGCCAGCAGTTTAGCGCGGCAGGGGGCGTTCACAGATACGCAGTATTTT
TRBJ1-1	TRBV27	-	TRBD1	CASSLGQGYGGNTEAFF	TGTGCCAGCAGTTTGGGACAGGGATACGGGGGGAACACTGAAGCTTTCTTT
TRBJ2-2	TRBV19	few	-	CASRDFNTGELFF	TGTGCCAGCCGGGACTTCAACACCGGGGAGCTGTTTTTT
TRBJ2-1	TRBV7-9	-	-	CASRLQGIGTYNEQFF	TGTGCCAGCAGACTACAGGGAATCGGCACCTACAATGAGCAGTTCTTC
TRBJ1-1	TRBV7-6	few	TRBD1	CASSLVAAGTGGEAFF	TGTGCCAGCAGCTTAGTGGCCGCCGGGACAGGGGGTGAAGCTTTCTTT
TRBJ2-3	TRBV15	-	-	CATSTLLGTPTDTQYF	TGTGCCACCAGCACCTTACTAGGGACCCCGACAGATACGCAGTATTTT
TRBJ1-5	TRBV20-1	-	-	CSARIGVGYYSNQPQHF	TGCAGTGCTAGAATTGGGGTTGGCTACTATAGCAATCAGCCCCAGCATTTT
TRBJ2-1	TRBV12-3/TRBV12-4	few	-	CASHTRGSYNEQFF	TGTGCCAGCCACACTCGGGGGTCCTACAATGAGCAGTTCTTC
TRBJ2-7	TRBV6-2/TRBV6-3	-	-	CASRAPGTSYEQYF	TGTGCCAGCAGGGCCCCCGGGACAAGTTACGAGCAGTACTTC
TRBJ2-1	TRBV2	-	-	CASSTGPSYNEQFF	TGTGCCAGCAGTACAGGGCCCTCCTACAATGAGCAGTTCTTC
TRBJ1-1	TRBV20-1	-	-	CSARAGTRSTEAFF	TGCAGTGCTAGAGCAGGTACCCGTTCCACTGAAGCTTTCTTT
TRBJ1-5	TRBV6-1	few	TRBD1	CASSQGVSGQPQHF	TGTGCCAGCAGTCAGGGGGTTTCAGGTCAGCCCCAGCATTTT
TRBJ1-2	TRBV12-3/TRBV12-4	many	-	CASSLQVHYGYTF	TGTGCCAGCAGTTTACAGGTCCACTATGGCTACACCTTC
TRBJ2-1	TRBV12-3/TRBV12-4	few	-	CASSLGAATAPSYNEQFF	TGTGCCAGCAGTCTCGGTGCCGCAACAGCCCCCTCCTACAATGAGCAGTTCTTC
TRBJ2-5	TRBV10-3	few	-	CAISRDSEETQYF	TGTGCCATCAGTCGGGACTCAGAAGAGACCCAGTACTTC
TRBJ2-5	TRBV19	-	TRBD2	CASSRLGREAYQETQYF	TGTGCCAGTAGTCGCCTCGGGAGGGAGGCTTACCAAGAGACCCAGTACTTC
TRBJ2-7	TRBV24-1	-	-	CATSASGDPTYEQYF	TGTGCCACCAGTGCCTCGGGGGACCCGACTTACGAGCAGTACTTC
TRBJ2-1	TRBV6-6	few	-	CASSYSIPYEQFF	TGTGCCAGCAGTTACTCGATTCCGTATGAGCAGTTCTTC
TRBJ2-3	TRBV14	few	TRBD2	CASSQEGLAGDPSDTQYF	TGTGCCAGCAGCCAAGAGGGACTAGCGGGGGACCCCAGCGATACGCAGTATTTT
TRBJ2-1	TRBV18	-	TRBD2	CASSPRTSGLPYNEQFF	TGTGCCAGCTCACCACGGACTAGCGGGCTGCCTTACAATGAGCAGTTCTTC
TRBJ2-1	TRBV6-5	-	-	CASGGLEASSYNEQFF	TGTGCCAGCGGCGGGTTGGAGGCGAGCTCCTACAATGAGCAGTTCTTC
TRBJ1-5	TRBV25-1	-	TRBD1	CASSGGQVNQPQHF	TGTGCCAGCAGTGGGGGACAGGTTAATCAGCCCCAGCATTTT
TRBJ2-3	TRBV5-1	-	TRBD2	CASSHRGVTSTDTQYF	TGCGCCAGCAGTCACCGGGGGGTAACTAGCACAGATACGCAGTATTTT
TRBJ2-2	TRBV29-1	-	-	CSVGGSYTDTGELFF	TGCAGCGTCGGAGGTTCCTACACGGACACCGGGGAGCTGTTTTTT
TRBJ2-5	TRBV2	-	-	CASKRGAQETQYF	TGTGCCAGCAAGCGTGGCGCCCAAGAGACCCAGTACTTC
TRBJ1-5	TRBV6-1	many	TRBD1	CASSELWTGLAVRISNQPQHF	TGTGCCAGCAGTGAATTGTGGACAGGGCTTGCTGTGAGGATTAGCAATCAGCCCCAGCATTTT
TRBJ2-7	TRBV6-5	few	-	CASRRAGHYEQYF	TGTGCCAGCAGGCGAGCCGGGCACTACGAGCAGTACTTC
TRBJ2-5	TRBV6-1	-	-	CASSHKGLGETQYF	TGTGCCAGCAGCCACAAGGGGCTCGGGGAGACCCAGTACTTC
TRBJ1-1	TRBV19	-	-	CASSRVVQHEAFF	TGTGCCAGTAGCCGGGTCGTTCAGCATGAAGCTTTCTTT
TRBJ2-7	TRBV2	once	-	CASRGWGPSEQYF	TGTGCCAGCAGGGGATGGGGCCCTTCCGAGCAGTACTTC
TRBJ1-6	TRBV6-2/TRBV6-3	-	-	CASSSRGAGGNSPLHF	TGTGCCAGCAGTTCCAGAGGGGCTGGCGGGAATTCACCCCTCCACTTT
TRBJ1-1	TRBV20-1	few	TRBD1	CSAQDRVAMNTEAFF	TGCAGTGCGCAAGACAGGGTTGCCATGAACACTGAAGCTTTCTTT